This T cell receptor beta chain appears in the sequencing data of a study of T cells after yellow fever vaccination. Study as a whole: SMART-Seq v4 Ultra Low Input handled preparation of low-cell-number fractions.

MiXCR, applied by TCRdb to the 5' RACE reads, yields one record per CDR3 protein. The table lists about 630,000 distinct CDR3 sequences, over 9% of them singletons. Study results and caveats: Within FACS-sorted repertoires, abundant clonotypes contaminating from the bulk population could be present.

With 4 bases removed from V and 4 bases from J, the gap between germline ends came to 17 bases. This CDR3 spans 14 amino acids. The germline V gene has CDR1 DFQATT and CDR2 SNEGSKA (reference sequence). A few counts support this clonotype. Its target is unknown. The chain couples TRBV20-1 to TRBJ2-7, with D perhaps being TRBD1 or TRBD2 (5 bases each). Material: PBMCs, obtained on the day of the yellow fever booster vaccination. The source of this sequence is a man aged 25 to 40 who received the YFV17D yellow fever vaccine. In DNA, the CDR3 is TGCAGTGCTATACCGGGACGAGGACTGTACGAGCAGTACTTC. Translating gives CSAIPGRGLYEQYF.